This T cell receptor beta chain was identified in a study of CD8+CD57+ T cells in acquired aplastic anemia. Overall study context: Sorted CD4+ and CD8+ cells yielded DNA averaging around 3.2 ug.

CDR3 length: 15 amino acids. J gave up 2 bases and V 4 bases, and 7 bases lay outside the gene matches. The germline gives CDR1 MNHEY, CDR2 SVGAGI. The study profiled TCR beta VDJ and CDR3 using genomic DNA as template. TCRdb reprocessed the reads via MiXCR and lists one record per CDR3 protein. Here the sample spans about 180,000 distinct CDR3 sequences, 46% being singletons. Many counts were recorded for this clonotype. This TCR derives from a human donor in good health. The chain uses TRBV6-5 and TRBJ2-7, with 8 bases that match TRBD1. The sample consisted of sorted CD4+, CD8+, or CD8+CD57+ T cells (not recorded which) from PBMCs. In DNA form, the CDR3 reads TGTGCCAGCAGTTCACCCGGGACAGGAACCTACGAGCAGTACTTC. Protein: CASSSPGTGTYEQYF.